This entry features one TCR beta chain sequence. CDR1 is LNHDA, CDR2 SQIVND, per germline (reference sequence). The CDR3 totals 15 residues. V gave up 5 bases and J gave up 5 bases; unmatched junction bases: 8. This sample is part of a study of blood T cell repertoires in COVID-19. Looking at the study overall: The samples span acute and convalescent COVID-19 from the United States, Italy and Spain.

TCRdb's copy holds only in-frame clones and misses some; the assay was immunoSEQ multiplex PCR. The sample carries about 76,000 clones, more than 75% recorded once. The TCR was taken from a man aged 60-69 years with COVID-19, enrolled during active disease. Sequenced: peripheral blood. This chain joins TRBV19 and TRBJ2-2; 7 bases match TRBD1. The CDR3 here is CASSPHPQGTGELFF. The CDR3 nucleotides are TGTGCCAGTAGTCCCCACCCACAGGGGACCGGGGAGCTGTTTTTT.